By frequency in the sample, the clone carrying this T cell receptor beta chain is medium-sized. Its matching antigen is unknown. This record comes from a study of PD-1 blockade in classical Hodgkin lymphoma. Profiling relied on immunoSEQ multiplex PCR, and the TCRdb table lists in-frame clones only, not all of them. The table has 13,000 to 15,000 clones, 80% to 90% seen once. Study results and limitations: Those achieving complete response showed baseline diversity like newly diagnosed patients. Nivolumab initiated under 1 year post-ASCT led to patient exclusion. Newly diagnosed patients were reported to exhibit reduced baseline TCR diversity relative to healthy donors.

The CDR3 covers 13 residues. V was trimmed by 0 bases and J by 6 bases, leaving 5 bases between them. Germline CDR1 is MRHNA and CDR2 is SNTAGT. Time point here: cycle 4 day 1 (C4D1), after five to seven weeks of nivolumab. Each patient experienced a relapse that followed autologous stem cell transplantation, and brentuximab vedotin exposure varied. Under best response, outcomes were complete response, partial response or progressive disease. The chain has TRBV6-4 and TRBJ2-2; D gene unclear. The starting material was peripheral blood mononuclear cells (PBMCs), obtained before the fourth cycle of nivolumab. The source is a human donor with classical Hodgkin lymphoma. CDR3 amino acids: CASSDSVAGELFF. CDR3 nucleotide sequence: TGTGCCAGCAGTGACTCGGTTGCCGGGGAGCTGTTTTTT.